This TCR beta chain was sequenced in a study of blood T cell repertoires in COVID-19. On the study more broadly: Sources were T cells, B-cell-depleted T cells, or PBMCs; the material itself was cDNA or gDNA.

Germline trimming cut 0 bases from V and 6 bases from J; bases unmatched to any gene: 3. This CDR3 has 15 residues. Germline loops: CDR1 KGHSH, CDR2 LQKENI. Here immunoSEQ multiplex PCR was the method, and the copy in TCRdb shows in-frame clones only, minus some. The data contain 200,000 to 250,000 clones, less than 85% of them singletons. A note on this clone: This specimen includes other DNA sequences encoding the same CDR3.

The specimen was peripheral blood. The receptor comes from a woman older than 75 with acute or convalescent COVID-19. This sequence joins TRBV18 and TRBJ2-7; TRBD1 aligns across 12 bases. CDR3 bases: TGTGCCAGCTCACCACCGGGACAGGGGGCTGGCGAGCAGTACTTC. Its protein is CASSPPGQGAGEQYF. The variable domain in full, completed from reference TRBV18 and TRBJ2-7, reads NAGVMQNPRHLVRRRGQEARLRCSPMKGHSHVYWYRQLPEEGLKFMVYLQKENIIDESGMPKERFSAEFPKEGPSILRIQQVVRGDSAAYFCASSPPGQGAGEQYFGPGTRLTVT.